Given below is one TCR beta chain in context. This clonotype has a count of ten or more. Its antigen remains undetermined. Base-call qualities are not available, and no considerably larger clone is one nucleotide away. Unsorted PBMC libraries were generated from 2 million PBMCs stored in RNAlater at -80 °C until RNA extraction. Multiple sclerosis patients were enrolled in a US clinical protocol under which disease progression was evaluated by magnetic resonance imaging. Peripheral blood was subjected to Ficoll-Hypaque density gradient centrifugation to isolate PBMCs, which were then cryopreserved in liquid nitrogen. The CDR1 and CDR2 encoded by the germline V gene are SGHRS and YFSETQ. The CDR3 measures 15 amino acids from cysteine to phenylalanine. This entry keeps only the CDR3 DNA: 45 bases, framed from base 1. V lost 4 bases and J lost 0 bases; the stretch between them is 13 bases long. The entry originates in a study of neurological immune-mediated disorders (dated by TCRdb to about 2019). With respect to the entire study: Among the 34 multiple sclerosis patients, approximately 31 had relapsing-remitting MS and 3 had secondary progressive MS. The cohort was made up of some 70 subjects, consisting of around 14 HAM/TSP patients, about 34 multiple sclerosis patients and 20 healthy controls. Longitudinal samples, technical triplicates and paired sorted CD4+ and CD8+ T-cell subsets, alongside PBMC samples, were included among the 106 TCR-beta libraries. Peripheral blood TCR-beta repertoires from patients with HTLV-I-associated myelopathy (HAM/TSP), patients with multiple sclerosis, and healthy controls were compared in the study using UMI-based sequencing.

cDNA was synthesized by template-switch 5'RACE using a primer carrying a 10-nucleotide random unique molecular identifier by which each TCR transcript was tagged. Every sequencing run yielded over 160 million TCR-beta sequences covering 15-18 subjects. The RNeasy kit was used to extract total RNA. The KAPA Real-time Library Amplification kit was used to amplify TCR-beta VDJ regions with primers for the TCR constant region and the 5'RACE anchor. Sample indexes and Illumina adaptors were added in a first PCR, after which library yield was increased in a second PCR. The roughly 650 bp TCR product was size-selected on a 2% E-gel SizeSelection system after Ampure bead purification. Before pooling, library quality was checked on a Bioanalyzer, concentration was measured with Qubit, and libraries were quantified with the Kapa Library Quantification kit. Paired-end 2 x 150 bp sequencing of the libraries was performed on an Illumina HiSeq 2500. To increase sequence diversity, about 24-32% phiX was spiked into each library pool. The authors' pipeline ran thus. The quality-filtered reads were processed with the UMI-based MiGEC pipeline, whose error correction step removed more than 80% of the raw TCR sequences. VDJ genes were aligned to IMGT germline references, and each clonotype was defined by a unique CDR3 amino acid sequence together with V-J genes. Clonal expansion, Shannon diversity and CDR3 relatedness (CalcPairwiseDistances, ClusterSamples) were evaluated with VDJtools, and phylogenetic trees were built with CLCbio workbench. Clones with at least 8 unique UMIs were defined as expanded, with this threshold being based on coefficient-of-variation modelling across technical triplicates. TCRdb reran the public reads through fastp at Q25 and MiXCR, keeping productive beta chains. A single entry per CDR3 protein holds the most common genes and DNA from its merged rows. TCRdb, not the authors, supplied the V and J calls. This sample is represented by 80,000 to 95,000 distinct CDR3 sequences; roughly 3.3% of them were singletons. Around 3.1% of the sample is in the top ten clones.

Broader findings and caveats from the paper: Phylogenetic analysis grouped repertoires from 18 of 34 MS patients into a cluster of related CDR3 sequences, suggesting a possible repertoire-level signature. Across subjects, expanded clones never shared an identical CDR3 amino acid sequence, which suggests that the TCR-beta repertoires in every group were private. TCR clonal expansion was highest in HAM/TSP patients and lowest in MS patients, with MS patients falling below even healthy controls. No association of the MS cluster with clinical or MRI features was observed, and the need for larger cohorts was stated by the authors.

The source of this sequence is a woman between 50 and 59 years old with multiple sclerosis. The sequence is built from TRBV5-1 and TRBJ1-1; the D gene identity is not certain. Specimen: PBMCs. This receptor has the CDR3 CASSPTDPVNTEAFF. The nucleotide sequence is given as TGCGCCAGCAGCCCAACAGATCCCGTGAACACTGAAGCTTTCTTT.